Below, 21 T cell receptor beta chains from the same sample are listed, as sequenced in a study of cytomegalovirus exposure and HLA in healthy donors. Primers for the PCR totalled 60 Vbeta and 13 Jbeta. Libraries were prepared by immunoSEQ multiplex PCR; TCRdb keeps only in-frame clonotypes and omits some of them. The sample shows some 96,000 clones, around 77% of them seen only once. Sequenced: PBMCs. These receptors were obtained from an older woman in good health and CMV-seropositive.

This clone turned up a few times. The genes are TRBV6-6 and TRBJ1-1; 7 positions match TRBD1. With 2 bases clipped from V and 2 bases from J, the junction kept 2 bases outside the gene matches. Germline values: CDR1 MNHNY, CDR2 SVGAGI (reference sequence). This CDR3 comprises 14 residues. CDR3 region: CASSYGTANTEAFF. For the CDR3, the DNA is TGTGCCAGCAGTTACGGGACAGCTAACACTGAAGCTTTCTTT.

The chain carries TRBV10-3 and TRBJ2-7; a weak D match, TRBD2 (6 bases). CDR1 is ENHRY and CDR2 is SYGVKD in the germline V gene. The CDR3 has 17 amino acids. V lost 3 bases to trimming and J lost 7 bases, with 25 bases between them. CDR3 DNA sequence: TGTGCCATCAGTGATTGGAGGGAGGAGACCCAGATCGGAGAGCAGTACTTC. Translated, it gives CAISDWREETQIGEQYF.

V usage is TRBV11-2 and J usage is TRBJ2-1, with 16 bases fitting TRBD2. This CDR3 comprises 16 residues. Germline lookup yields CDR1 SGHAT and CDR2 FQNNGV. V lost 5 bases, J lost 9 bases, and 7 bases stayed unmatched. The chain's CDR3 is CASSVGLAGGQREQFF. The CDR3 coding sequence is TGTGCCAGCAGCGTGGGACTAGCGGGAGGGCAGCGTGAGCAGTTCTTC.

This clone was seen once. This chain connects TRBV11-2 to TRBJ2-1; possibly TRBD2 for D (6 bases). V lost 2 bases and J lost 2, with 13 bases in between. Germline CDR1 and CDR2: SGHAT and FQNNGV. The CDR3 extends over 16 amino acids. The CDR3 region is CASSLMGSGPYNEQFF. The CDR3, as DNA: TGTGCCAGCAGCTTAATGGGTAGCGGTCCCTACAATGAGCAGTTCTTC. Filled out from reference TRBV11-2 and TRBJ2-1, the complete variable domain reads EAGVAQSPRYKIIEKRQSVAFWCNPISGHATLYWYQQILGQGPKLLIQFQNNGVVDDSQLPKDRFSAERLKGVDSTLKIQPAKLEDSAVYLCASSLMGSGPYNEQFFGPGTRLTVL.

This chain links TRBV10-3 with TRBJ2-5, with unresolved D. From germline, CDR1 is ENHRY and CDR2 SYGVKD. The length of the CDR3 is 13 residues. V was pared by 3 bases and J by 0 bases, with 5 bases between. The CDR3 sequence is CAISDGYQETQYF. The CDR3 DNA follows: TGTGCCATCAGTGACGGGTACCAAGAGACCCAGTACTTC.

The chain is built from TRBV9 and TRBJ2-3, with TRBD2 matching 15 bases. With 6 bases clipped from V and 3 bases from J, the junction kept 11 bases outside the gene matches. CDR3 length: 18 residues. Germline CDR1 SGDLS, CDR2 YYNGEE. As DNA, the CDR3 is TGTGCCAGCATGAGGGGACTAGCGGGAGGCGGGTTTACAGATACGCAGTATTTT. Translation gives CASMRGLAGGGFTDTQYF. Drawing the rest from reference TRBV9 and TRBJ2-3, the complete variable domain is DSGVTQTPKHLITATGQRVTLRCSPRSGDLSVYWYQQSLDQGLQFLIQYYNGEERAKGNILERFSAQQFPDLHSELNLSSLELGDSALYFCASMRGLAGGGFTDTQYFGPGTRLTVL.

The chain combines TRBV7-2 with TRBJ2-5; 8 positions match TRBD2. The J call may be mistaken, given a closer DNA end match to TRBJ2-7. Per germline, CDR1 SGHTA and CDR2 FQGNSA. The CDR3 sequence is 13 residues long. The CDR3 bases are TGTGCCAGCAGCTTAACTAGCGGTTACGAGCAGTACTTC. Amino acid sequence: CASSLTSGYEQYF.

The chain combines TRBV29-1 with TRBJ2-5, with 12 bases aligning to TRBD2. V gave up 4 bases and J gave up 3 bases; unmatched junction bases: 6. The CDR3 covers 15 residues. Germline CDR1 is SQVTM and CDR2 is ANQGSEA. The CDR3 nucleotides are TGCAGCGTTGCACTAGCGGGAGGCCCTGAAGAGACCCAGTACTTC. It codes for CSVALAGGPEETQYF.

The chain uses TRBV6-4 and TRBJ2-1, with 7 positions matching TRBD1. J lost 9 bases, V lost 2 bases, and 7 bases had no gene match. This CDR3 region has 14 residues. CDR1 and CDR2 from the germline V gene are MRHNA and SNTAGT. CDR3 sequence reads: CASSDGQGVTEQFF. For the CDR3, the DNA is TGTGCCAGCAGTGACGGCCAGGGGGTAACTGAGCAGTTCTTC.

The rearrangement links TRBV9 to TRBJ1-3; 7 nucleotides align to TRBD1. This CDR3 has 16 residues. Per the germline V gene, CDR1 is SGDLS and CDR2 is YYNGEE. Unmatched junction bases numbered 7, after V lost 4 bases and J lost 0 bases. The CDR3 region has the DNA TGTGCCAGCAGCCCCCGGGACAGTCCCTCTGGAAACACCATATATTTT. Translation gives CASSPRDSPSGNTIYF.

The V and J genes are TRBV4-1 and TRBJ2-1, with 8 bases fitting TRBD1. CDR1 is MGHRA and CDR2 is YSYEKL in the germline V gene. This CDR3 is built from 13 residues. V gave up 5 bases and J gave up 7 bases; unmatched junction bases: 4. CDR3 bases: TGCGCCAGCAGCTTACAGGGGGGTAATGAGCAGTTCTTC. The encoded protein is CASSLQGGNEQFF.

This chain connects TRBV19 to TRBJ2-5, with TRBD1 as a possible D gene (6 bases). Germline assignment: CDR1 LNHDA and CDR2 SQIVND (reference sequence). The CDR3 runs 15 residues. Trimming took 6 bases from V and 1 from J, leaving 15 bases between them. The CDR3 protein is CASRPGQTFQETQYF. The CDR3 DNA reads as TGTGCCAGTAGACCAGGACAGACCTTCCAAGAGACCCAGTACTTC.

The chain joins TRBV7-9 to TRBJ2-3; 9 nucleotides align to TRBD2. Germline CDR1 is SEHNR and CDR2 is FQNEAQ (reference sequence). The CDR3 is 17 amino acids. The ends lost 1 base at V and 0 bases at J; junction bases unmatched: 5. CDR3 in DNA: TGTGCCAGCAGCTTAGGCCAGCGGGAGGTTAGCACAGATACGCAGTATTTT. This encodes CASSLGQREVSTDTQYF.

V usage is TRBV18 and J usage is TRBJ2-2; TRBD2 matches at 8 bases. There are 16 residues in the CDR3. After removal of 4 bases from V and 2 bases from J, the junction contained 6 bases not matched to a gene. From germline, CDR1 is KGHSH and CDR2 LQKENI. The CDR3 spells CASSRDSGTNTGELFF. The CDR3 coding sequence is TGTGCCAGCTCACGTGATAGCGGGACTAACACCGGGGAGCTGTTTTTT.

The chain links TRBV27 to TRBJ2-3, with D unresolved. Germline V gene sequence: CDR1 MNHEY, CDR2 SMNVEV (reference sequence). The V end was cut by 0 bases, the J end by 6 bases, with 13 bases between. This CDR3 comprises 15 residues. Written as DNA, the CDR3 is TGTGCCAGCAGTTTATCATGGTCGGTCGTGGATACGCAGTATTTT. Amino acids: CASSLSWSVVDTQYF.

The chain couples TRBV29-1 to TRBJ2-1; a possible D gene is TRBD2 (6 bases). The germline V and J ends were trimmed by 6 bases and 4 bases, with 10 bases remaining between them. The germline V gene encodes CDR1 SQVTM and CDR2 ANQGSEA. The CDR3 loop spans 12 amino acids. This CDR3 reads CSVRDLYNEQFF. In nucleotides, the CDR3 is TGCAGCGTCAGGGACTTGTACAATGAGCAGTTCTTC.

The genes are TRBV5-1 and TRBJ2-1, with 13 bases identical to TRBD2. Per the germline V gene, CDR1 is SGHRS and CDR2 is YFSETQ. There are 15 residues in the CDR3. V was clipped by 2 bases and J by 5 bases; unmatched bases: 1. The CDR3 spells CASSLGLAGDNEQFF. The CDR3 DNA follows: TGCGCCAGCAGCTTAGGACTAGCGGGAGACAATGAGCAGTTCTTC.

The chain uses TRBV19 and TRBJ1-1; D remains ambiguous. V was clipped by 6 bases and J by 1 base, with 12 bases between them. Germline CDR1 LNHDA, CDR2 SQIVND (reference sequence). The CDR3 covers 14 residues. The CDR3 region is CASRGATTNTEAFF. The CDR3 nucleotides are TGTGCCAGTAGGGGAGCTACAACGAACACTGAAGCTTTCTTT. Full variable domain (remainder filled in from reference TRBV19 and TRBJ1-1): DGGITQSPKYLFRKEGQNVTLSCEQNLNHDAMYWYRQDPGQGLRLIYYSQIVNDFQKGDIAEGYSVSREKKESFPLTVTSAQKNPTAFYLCASRGATTNTEAFFGQGTRLTVV.

The chain joins TRBV19 to TRBJ2-7; 7 positions agree with TRBD2. The germline CDR1 and CDR2 sequences are LNHDA and SQIVND (reference sequence). This CDR3 spans 14 amino acids. V lost 1 base and J lost 4; bases outside the gene matches: 4. CDR3 region: CASSIAASGYEQYF. Written as DNA, the CDR3 is TGTGCCAGTAGTATAGCGGCTAGCGGATACGAGCAGTACTTC.

The chain joins TRBV5-1 to TRBJ1-1, with a possible D match to TRBD1 (6 bases). V dropped 4 bases and J dropped 3 bases, with 13 bases sitting between them. Germline CDR1 is SGHRS and CDR2 is YFSETQ. The CDR3 is made up of 14 amino acids. CDR3 residues: CASSQGSMDTEAFF. CDR3 coding DNA: TGCGCCAGCAGCCAGGGGAGCATGGACACTGAAGCTTTCTTT.

J is TRBJ1-1 and V is TRBV6-4; D remains ambiguous. Trimming left V 4 bases short and J 1 base short, with 10 bases between. Germline V lookup: CDR1 MRHNA, CDR2 SNTAGT. The CDR3 runs 14 residues. CDR3 sequence reads: CASSVTERNTEAFF. The CDR3 region has the DNA TGTGCCAGCAGTGTAACGGAGAGGAACACTGAAGCTTTCTTT.